The 5 T cell receptor beta chains listed next were all sequenced from one sample in a study of blood T cell repertoires in COVID-19. Produced via immunoSEQ multiplex PCR; TCRdb's table is partial and in-frame only. The table includes around 97,000 clones, 80% to 90% detected once. The sequenced sample consisted of peripheral blood. The receptors shown here come from a human donor in a cohort sampled during active COVID-19.

This sequence joins TRBV7-2 and TRBJ2-3; 7 positions match TRBD2. Germline V gene lookup returns CDR1 SGHTA and CDR2 FQGNSA. Trimming at V came to 5 bases and at J to 1 base, leaving 3 bases not matched to a gene. CDR3 length: 14 residues. CDR3 residues: CASSPAGGTDTQYF. The CDR3, as DNA: TGTGCCAGCAGCCCGGCGGGGGGCACAGATACGCAGTATTTT.

V is TRBV3-1 (or the pseudogene TRBV3-2) and J is TRBJ1-6, with 7 nucleotides matching TRBD1. Trimming at V came to 4 bases and at J to 6 bases, leaving 3 bases not matched to a gene. CDR1 is LGHDT and CDR2 is YNNKEL in the germline V gene (reference sequence). This CDR3 has 14 residues. CDR3 nucleotide sequence: TGTGCCAGCAGCCCAAACAGGGGTAATTCACCCCTCCACTTT. Its translation is CASSPNRGNSPLHF.

This chain connects TRBV3-1 (or the pseudogene TRBV3-2) to TRBJ2-7; TRBD2 might be the D (6 bases). Trimming removed 3 bases at V and 3 bases at J, with 9 bases between. CDR1 LGHDT and CDR2 YNNKEL come from the germline V gene (reference sequence). The CDR3 runs 13 residues. CDR3 sequence: CASSQGLLYEQYF. CDR3 sequence (DNA): TGTGCCAGCAGCCAGGGACTTCTCTACGAGCAGTACTTC.

This sequence joins TRBV14 and TRBJ1-1; D remains ambiguous. This CDR3 has 15 amino acids. With 3 bases removed from V and 6 bases from J, the gap between germline ends came to 17 bases. The germline CDR1 and CDR2 sequences are SGHDN and FVKESK. The CDR3 DNA reads as TGTGCCAGCAGCCAGGATCTCGAGGAGTACGCTGAAGCTTTCTTT. Its translation is CASSQDLEEYAEAFF.

V usage is TRBV2 and J usage is TRBJ1-5, with D unresolved. CDR1 is SNHLY, CDR2 FYNNEI, per germline. CDR3 length equals 13 residues. The V end was cut by 6 bases, the J end by 5 bases, with 11 bases between. The CDR3: CASSPPTYQPQHF. The CDR3 DNA reads as TGTGCCAGCAGCCCCCCTACGTATCAGCCCCAGCATTTT.